These T cell receptor beta chains were read from a single sample in a study of T cell responses to AZD1222 COVID-19 vaccine. Only in-frame clones appear in the TCRdb table, and some are missing; sequencing was by immunoSEQ multiplex PCR. The data contain 150,000 to 160,000 clones, approximately 90% of them seen just once; the ten biggest clones take up around 3%. The input for sequencing was peripheral blood, taken on day 0 of AZD1222 vaccination. These receptors originate from an adult in good health. Each CDR3 is given with its conserved first and last residue. The D gene is left open where the match is weak. Only part of the rows carry a size: once, few, many, or a class if the clone is expanded.

>NA|TRBV3-1/TRBV3-2|TRBD1|TRBJ2-1
TGTGCCAGCAGCCAACTCCCGGGCGGGACAGGGGTCAATGAGCAGTTCTTC
CASSQLPGGTGVNEQFF
>once|TRBV20-1|NA|TRBJ2-5
TGCAGTGCTAGTCCGACTTCTATCCAAGAGACCCAGTACTTC
CSASPTSIQETQYF
>NA|TRBV28|NA|TRBJ2-7
TGTGCCAGCAGGCGGGTCTCCACCTACGAGCAGTACTTC
CASRRVSTYEQYF
>NA|TRBV29-1|NA|TRBJ1-1
TGCAGCGTTGTAAGGGGGATAAGCACTGAAGCTTTCTTT
CSVVRGISTEAFF
>NA|TRBV6-5|NA|TRBJ1-1
TGTGCCAGCAGTTACCTTAACCGTTGGAACACTGAAGCTTTCTTT
CASSYLNRWNTEAFF
>NA|TRBV7-6|NA|TRBJ2-3
TGTGCCAGCAGCTTAACCGCCCCGGGGGTAGCTACGGATACGCAGTATTTT
CASSLTAPGVATDTQYF
>NA|TRBV4-3|NA|TRBJ1-1
TGCGCCAGCAGCCAAGGGGCCGCTAACGGGGACACTGAAGCTTTCTTT
CASSQGAANGDTEAFF
>NA|TRBV6-5|TRBD1|TRBJ1-1
TGTGCCAGCAGAGGACAGGGTTCGCGCTCTGAAGCTTTCTTT
CASRGQGSRSEAFF
>NA|TRBV6-5|NA|TRBJ2-7
TGTGCCAGCAGACTCTTAGGGAGGCGGGAGCAGTACTTC
CASRLLGRREQYF
>NA|TRBV10-3|NA|TRBJ2-5
TGTGCCATCAGGGGAGGGGGGGAAGAGACCCAGTACTTC
CAIRGGGEETQYF
>NA|TRBV6-5|NA|TRBJ2-1
TGTGCCAGCAGGCCGCGAGAGGGGTCCTACAATGAGCAGTTCTTC
CASRPREGSYNEQFF
>NA|TRBV5-1|NA|TRBJ2-1
TGCGCCAGCAGTTCGCGTGACCAAAATGAGCAGTTCTTC
CASSSRDQNEQFF
>NA|TRBV27|NA|TRBJ2-1
TGTGCCAGCAGCCCTGAGCAGGTGAGCTCCTACAATGAGCAGTTCTTC
CASSPEQVSSYNEQFF
>NA|TRBV5-4|TRBD2|TRBJ2-5
TGTGCCAGCACGCCCGGGACTAGCGGGGGGGCCACGACCCAGTACTTC
CASTPGTSGGATTQYF
>NA|TRBV19|NA|TRBJ1-3
TGTGCCAGTAGATCTCGACACTTCTCTGGAAACACCATATATTTT
CASRSRHFSGNTIYF
>once|TRBV6-2/TRBV6-3|TRBD1|TRBJ1-5
TGTGCCAGCAGTTACGGAGGGACAGGGCATAATCAGCCCCAGCATTTT
CASSYGGTGHNQPQHF
>NA|TRBV15|TRBD2|TRBJ2-3
TGTGCCACCAGACCAGCGGGGGGGCAGGGTGTATTATCAGATACGCAGTATTTT
CATRPAGGQGVLSDTQYF
>NA|TRBV6-2/TRBV6-3|TRBD2|TRBJ2-5
TGTGCCAGCAGTTCCGGGACTAGCGGGTCCCGGGGATCCCAGTACTTC
CASSSGTSGSRGSQYF
>NA|TRBV28|NA|TRBJ2-5
TGTGCCAGCAGCAGAGTCCAAGAGACCCAGTACTTC
CASSRVQETQYF
>NA|TRBV20-1|TRBD2|TRBJ2-7
TGCAGTGCTAGTGGCACTAGCGGGGGGGCCCTGCGCGAGCAGTACTTC
CSASGTSGGALREQYF
>NA|TRBV7-2|TRBD1|TRBJ1-6
TGTGCCAGCAGCCTCCGGACAGGGAATTCACCCCTCCACTTT
CASSLRTGNSPLHF
>NA|TRBV29-1|TRBD1|TRBJ2-2
TGCAGCGGGGACCCGGGACAGGGGACCGGGGAGCTGTTTTTT
CSGDPGQGTGELFF
>NA|TRBV5-4|TRBD1|TRBJ1-2
TGTGCCACCTCCTTAGGGACAGGGACGTTCTATGGCTACACCTTC
CATSLGTGTFYGYTF
>NA|TRBV7-2|NA|TRBJ1-5
TGTGCCAGCAGCCCCGAGGCTCATAGCAATCAGCCCCAGCATTTT
CASSPEAHSNQPQHF
>NA|TRBV11-2|NA|TRBJ2-7
TGTGCCAGCAGCTTGGGCCGGCTAGCCGGGTACGAGCAGTACTTC
CASSLGRLAGYEQYF
>NA|TRBV27|TRBD1|TRBJ2-1
TGTGCCAGCAGGAAAGACAGGGGGGACTACAATGAGCAGTTCTTC
CASRKDRGDYNEQFF
>NA|TRBV5-6|NA|TRBJ2-7
TGTGCCAGCAGCTTGGGGGGCTACGAGCAGTACTTC
CASSLGGYEQYF
>NA|TRBV2|NA|TRBJ1-1
TGTGCCAGCACCCCCAACCCGAACACTGAAGCTTTCTTT
CASTPNPNTEAFF
>NA|TRBV20-1|TRBD1|TRBJ1-1
TGCAGTGCTAGTTCGGGACAGATGAACACTGAAGCTTTCTTT
CSASSGQMNTEAFF
>once|TRBV7-2|NA|TRBJ1-5
NA
CASSFGPGGGPQHF
>NA|TRBV6-1|NA|TRBJ1-5
TGTGCCAGCAGTGATCGGGACGCAGGATATTGGCAGCCCCAGCATTTT
CASSDRDAGYWQPQHF
>NA|TRBV12-3/TRBV12-4|NA|TRBJ1-3
TGTGCCAGCAGCCCACAGGGTCTGGACACCATATATTTT
CASSPQGLDTIYF
>NA|TRBV6-1|NA|TRBJ1-5
TGTGCCAGCAGTGACCCACAGCCCCAGCATTTT
CASSDPQPQHF
>NA|TRBV2|NA|TRBJ1-6
TGTGCCAGCAGATATGAAATAGGGTATAATTCACCCCTCCACTTT
CASRYEIGYNSPLHF
>NA|TRBV12-3/TRBV12-4|NA|TRBJ2-2
TGTGCCAGCAGTTTGGGGGCCACCGGGGAGCTGTTTTTT
CASSLGATGELFF
>NA|TRBV19|NA|TRBJ1-4
TGTGCCAGTAGTTTCGGGGGTCTCCATGAAAAACTGTTTTTT
CASSFGGLHEKLFF
>NA|TRBV5-6|TRBD1|TRBJ1-2
TGTGCCAGCAGCTTAACAGGGGGAACTCTTGGCTACACCTTC
CASSLTGGTLGYTF
>NA|TRBV7-2|TRBD1|TRBJ1-1
TGTGCCAGCAGCTCCCGGGACAGGAGTGAAGCTTTCTTT
CASSSRDRSEAFF
>once|TRBV6-5|TRBD2|TRBJ2-1
TGTGCCAGCAGACCGGGACTAGCGGGCAATGAGCAGTTCTTC
CASRPGLAGNEQFF
>NA|TRBV19|NA|TRBJ1-2
TGTGCCAGTAGTATGGAACGGATGTTCTATGGCTACACCTTC
CASSMERMFYGYTF
>NA|TRBV6-5|TRBD1|TRBJ1-2
TGTGCCAGCAGTTACTCCGGACAGGGGGCTCCTGGCTACACCTTC
CASSYSGQGAPGYTF
>NA|TRBV11-2|NA|TRBJ2-5
TGTGCCAGCAGCTCCGGGACAATGGAGACCCAGTACTTC
CASSSGTMETQYF